These 26 T cell receptor beta chains came from one sample sequenced in a study of identical twins. TCRdb re-called the 5' RACE reads with MiXCR, one entry per CDR3 protein. In the table there are about 530,000 distinct CDR3 sequences, more than 20% of which are singletons. These data also featured in a second study, about yellow fever vaccine responses in identical twins.

The sequencing sample was made of CD4+ T cells sorted from blood. These receptor sequences come from a young woman in good health.

The genes are TRBV20-1 and TRBJ2-3; D remains unclear. The CDR3 extends over 12 amino acids. V was cut by 5 bases and J by 7 bases, with 13 bases left in between. The germline gives CDR1 DFQATT, CDR2 SNEGSKA (reference sequence). The chain's CDR3 is CSAEDLTYTQYF. The CDR3 bases are TGCAGTGCTGAGGACCTTACTTATACGCAGTATTTT.

This clonotype was counted only a few times. The chain employs TRBV7-3 and TRBJ2-5, with D hard to call. This CDR3 has 13 residues. CDR1 SGHTA and CDR2 FQGTGA come from the germline V gene. Trimming took 0 bases from V and 3 from J, leaving 5 bases between them. CDR3 loop: CASSLTPEETQYF. Here the CDR3 DNA reads TGTGCCAGCAGCTTAACCCCTGAAGAGACCCAGTACTTC.

This clonotype has only one observation. The chain employs TRBV11-2 and TRBJ2-1; D uncertain. This CDR3 has 13 residues. From germline, CDR1 is SGHAT and CDR2 FQNNGV. The V and J ends lost 0 bases and 9 bases respectively, with 9 bases between them. The CDR3 sequence: CASSLDGPGEQFF. The CDR3 nucleotides are TGTGCCAGCAGCTTAGATGGCCCAGGTGAGCAGTTCTTC.

In this sample, this clonotype turned up a few times. The chain combines TRBV4-2 with TRBJ2-1; 12 positions match TRBD2. V lost 1 base and J lost 0; bases outside the gene matches: 4. Germline values: CDR1 LGHNA, CDR2 YNFKEQ. CDR3 length: 18 residues. The CDR3 region is CASSQVLLAGGSYNEQFF. DNA of the CDR3: TGTGCCAGCAGCCAAGTTTTACTAGCGGGGGGCTCCTACAATGAGCAGTTCTTC.

This clonotype has at least ten counts. The V call is TRBV2, the J call TRBJ2-7; D gene uncertain. The CDR3 has 14 residues. Between the trimmed V and J ends, which lost 6 bases and 2 bases, there was a span of 14 bases. The germline V gene has CDR1 SNHLY and CDR2 FYNNEI. CDR3 in DNA: TGTGCCAGCAGGGTTCGGATCGGCCCCTACGAGCAGTACTTC. This codes for CASRVRIGPYEQYF. Based on the CDR3 plus reference TRBV2 and TRBJ2-7, the full variable domain is EPEVTQTPSHQVTQMGQEVILRCVPISNHLYFYWYRQILGQKVEFLVSFYNNEISEKSEIFDDQFSVERPDGSNFTLKIRSTKLEDSAMYFCASRVRIGPYEQYFGPGTRLTVT.

This clonotype was found a few times. This chain uses TRBV3-1 with TRBJ2-1; D may correspond to TRBD1 or TRBD2 (6 bases each). V dropped 4 bases and J dropped 5 bases, with 12 bases sitting between them. This CDR3 is 14 amino acids long. The V gene's germline CDR1 is LGHDT and CDR2 YNNKEL (reference sequence). The CDR3 DNA reads as TGTGCCAGCAGCCGGGGGGCGCGAGACAATGAGCAGTTCTTC. Its translation is CASSRGARDNEQFF.

The chain's CDR3 is CASSLDTTYEQYF. The CDR3, as DNA: TGCGCCAGCAGCTTGGACACGACCTACGAGCAGTACTTC. The chain is built from TRBV5-1 and TRBJ2-7; no firm D call. Trimming shortened V by 0 bases and J by 2 bases, and 6 bases separated the two germline ends. The germline V gene has CDR1 SGHRS and CDR2 YFSETQ. The CDR3 covers 13 residues.

The chain recombines TRBV5-1 with TRBJ2-6; D gene ambiguous. In germline, CDR1 is SGHRS, CDR2 YFSETQ. With 5 bases removed from V and 0 bases from J, the gap between germline ends came to 9 bases. The CDR3 length is 15 residues. CDR3 amino acids: CASSTTSSGANVLTF. As DNA, the CDR3 is TGCGCCAGCAGTACGACAAGCTCTGGGGCCAACGTCCTGACTTTC.

This clonotype came up a few times. The chain uses TRBV7-2 and TRBJ1-1, with 7 bases identical to TRBD1. The ends lost 3 bases at V and 5 bases at J; junction bases unmatched: 6. The germline CDR1 and CDR2 sequences are SGHTA and FQGNSA. The CDR3 is made up of 14 amino acids. This chain's CDR3 is CASSFSQGGTEAFF. CDR3 nucleotides: TGTGCCAGCAGCTTTAGCCAGGGGGGTACTGAAGCTTTCTTT.

This clonotype was found a few times. The rearrangement uses TRBV7-3 and TRBJ2-3, with 12 bases matching TRBD2. With 5 bases clipped from V and 6 bases from J, the junction kept 6 bases outside the gene matches. This CDR3 region has 15 residues. In germline, CDR1 is SGHTA, CDR2 FQGTGA. Written as DNA, the CDR3 is TGTGCCAGCAGCCAACTAGCGGGAGGATCGGATACGCAGTATTTT. Its protein product is CASSQLAGGSDTQYF.

This clonotype was observed a handful of times. The chain uses TRBV5-1 and TRBJ2-3, with D perhaps assigned TRBD1 or TRBD2 (5 bases each). CDR1 is SGHRS, CDR2 YFSETQ, per germline. V dropped 4 bases and J dropped 1 base, with 10 bases sitting between them. The CDR3 sequence is 14 residues long. The CDR3 DNA reads as TGCGCCAGCAGCCCTCGGGACGGCACAGATACGCAGTATTTT. It yields the protein CASSPRDGTDTQYF.

The table lists this clonotype with a few counts. The J gene is TRBJ1-5, the V gene TRBV12-3 or TRBV12-4, with D tentatively TRBD1 (5 bases). Trimming removed 6 bases at V and 9 bases at J, with 9 bases between. This CDR3 has 11 amino acids. CDR3 sequence reads: CASRGVGPQHF. The CDR3 DNA is TGTGCCAGCAGGGGGGTCGGGCCCCAGCATTTT.

The table lists this clonotype with a few counts. The gene calls are TRBV5-1 and TRBJ2-1, with 10 positions matching TRBD2. This CDR3 is built from 16 residues. Trimming cost V 2 bases and J 2 bases; bases outside gene matches: 4. CDR1 and CDR2 from the germline V gene are SGHRS and YFSETQ. CDR3 nucleotides: TGCGCCAGCAGCTTTCAAGCGGGAGGGCCCTACAATGAGCAGTTCTTC. Protein sequence: CASSFQAGGPYNEQFF.

V and J are TRBV7-2 and TRBJ2-1; D may be TRBD2 (7 bases). CDR1 is SGHTA and CDR2 is FQGNSA in the germline V gene. This CDR3 contains 16 residues. V was pared by 5 bases and J by 2 bases, with 16 bases between. The CDR3, as DNA: TGTGCCAGCAGCCCTAGGGGGGGGGCCACCTACAATGAGCAGTTCTTC. This gives the protein CASSPRGGATYNEQFF.

This clonotype was seen a few times. The J gene is TRBJ2-1, the V gene TRBV15; the D gene is possibly TRBD1 (5 bases). This CDR3 has 15 amino acids. Germline CDR1 and CDR2: LNHNV and YYDKDF (reference sequence). V was shortened by 0 bases and J by 7 bases, with 13 bases between the two germline ends. The CDR3 nucleotides read TGTGCCACCAGCAGAGAAGTCTTGGGGCGAAATGAGCAGTTCTTC. It yields the protein CATSREVLGRNEQFF.

This clonotype was observed a handful of times. The rearrangement uses TRBV10-1 and TRBJ2-5, with D perhaps assigned TRBD1 or TRBD2 (5 bases each). This CDR3 is built from 12 residues. CDR1 and CDR2 (germline): WNHNN, SYGVQD (reference sequence). Trimming removed 8 bases at V and 5 bases at J, with 12 bases between. The CDR3 here is CASLGPRETQYF. In DNA, the CDR3 is TGCGCCAGCCTGGGACCGCGGGAGACCCAGTACTTC.

The rearrangement uses TRBV20-1 and TRBJ2-1; 7 nucleotides align to TRBD2. Germline V gene data show CDR1 as DFQATT and CDR2 as SNEGSKA (reference sequence). J gave up 5 bases and V 1 base, and 11 bases lay outside the gene matches. The CDR3 is made up of 16 amino acids. The CDR3 is CSARAPGQGGDNEQFF. The CDR3, as DNA: TGCAGTGCTAGAGCCCCGGGGCAGGGAGGGGACAATGAGCAGTTCTTC.

The chain couples TRBV5-1 to TRBJ1-4, with 7 nucleotides matching TRBD1. The CDR3 has 14 amino acids. The V and J ends lost 4 bases and 5 bases, in that order; junction bases with no gene match: 5. Germline CDR1 and CDR2: SGHRS and YFSETQ. CDR3 sequence (DNA): TGCGCCAGCAGCATCGACAGGGTAAATGAAAAACTGTTTTTT. Translation: CASSIDRVNEKLFF.

This chain connects TRBV6-1 to TRBJ2-2; the D gene is possibly TRBD1 (6 bases). Trimming shortened V by 6 bases and J by 2 bases, and 13 bases separated the two germline ends. Germline CDR1 and CDR2: MNHNS and SASEGT. The CDR3 contains 15 residues. The CDR3 DNA follows: TGTGCCAGCAGCCGGACAGTCGGAAACACCGGGGAGCTGTTTTTT. Amino acid sequence: CASSRTVGNTGELFF.

This chain connects TRBV7-8 to TRBJ2-3; tentative D call: TRBD1 (5 bases). From germline, CDR1 is SGHVS and CDR2 FQNEAQ. The CDR3 runs 15 residues. The ends were cut back, 0 bases at V and 1 base at J, with 8 bases in the middle. The CDR3 protein is CASSLARVGTDTQYF. The CDR3 bases are TGTGCCAGCAGCTTAGCCAGGGTTGGCACAGATACGCAGTATTTT.

The rearrangement joins TRBV6-5 to TRBJ2-5; TRBD2 aligns across 10 bases. The CDR3 loop spans 15 amino acids. The germline gives CDR1 MNHEY, CDR2 SVGAGI. Trimming cost V 4 bases and J 5 bases; bases outside gene matches: 7. DNA of the CDR3: TGTGCCAGCAGTTCCACCGGGACTAGCGCCGAGACCCAGTACTTC. Translating it yields CASSSTGTSAETQYF.

This clonotype was observed a handful of times. This chain uses TRBV7-2 with TRBJ2-1; D perhaps matches TRBD2 (5 bases). The CDR3 is made up of 12 amino acids. Germline CDR1 and CDR2: SGHTA and FQGNSA. Trimming pared 1 base from V and 15 bases from J, leaving 13 bases between. The CDR3 loop reads CASSLDVGIRFF. The CDR3 nucleotides read TGTGCCAGCAGCTTAGACGTCGGGATACGGTTCTTC.

This clonotype turned up a few times. The chain has TRBV5-1 and TRBJ1-1; no firm D call. Germline CDR1 is SGHRS and CDR2 is YFSETQ. The CDR3 is 14 residues long. The V end lost 5 bases, the J end lost 1 base, and 12 bases lay between the germline ends. The CDR3 region has the DNA TGCGCCAGCAGACCCTCTATAGGGAACACTGAAGCTTTCTTT. It is translated as CASRPSIGNTEAFF.

This chain uses TRBV20-1 with TRBJ1-6; tentative D call: TRBD1 (5 bases). The CDR3 length is 14 residues. The germline gives CDR1 DFQATT, CDR2 SNEGSKA (reference sequence). V was cut by 3 bases and J by 5 bases, with 11 bases left in between. CDR3 coding DNA: TGCAGTGCTAGTTACGGGACGGATAATTCACCCCTCCACTTT. Amino acid sequence: CSASYGTDNSPLHF.

This clonotype has only a few counts. The CDR3 is CASSQYMVGELFF. CDR3 in DNA: TGTGCCAGCAGCCAGTACATGGTCGGGGAGCTGTTTTTT. The chain links TRBV3-1 to TRBJ2-2; D gene unclear. Trimming removed 3 bases at V and 7 bases at J, with 9 bases between. From germline, CDR1 is LGHDT and CDR2 YNNKEL (reference sequence). The CDR3 is made up of 13 amino acids.

This clonotype was seen only a few times. This chain uses TRBV5-1 with TRBJ2-1; possible D gene TRBD2, 5 bases. This CDR3 comprises 10 residues. Germline values: CDR1 SGHRS, CDR2 YFSETQ. CDR3 sequence reads: CAAGVHEQFF. The CDR3 nucleotides read TGCGCGGCCGGGGTACATGAGCAGTTCTTC.